This is a list of T cell receptor beta chains from one sample in a study of control samples from healthy donors and cancer patients. The method was immunoSEQ multiplex PCR; TCRdb's version includes in-frame clones alone and lacks a portion of them. Among some 100,000 clones listed, around 86% were seen once. The sequencing sample was made of blood. These receptors were obtained from a woman between 50 and 59 years old in good health. Both conserved end residues are part of each CDR3. Fields, in order: CDR3 length, clone size, J gene, D gene, V gene, CDR3 protein, CDR3 DNA. A D gene is named only where the DNA matches it firmly. Clone sizes are given selectively: once, few, many, or a class where the clone is expanded.

CDR3 length: 16
clone size: .
J gene: TRBJ2-7
D gene: TRBD1
V gene: TRBV7-2
CDR3 protein: CASSSPGQGHTYEQYF
CDR3 DNA: TGTGCCAGCAGCTCCCCGGGACAGGGGCACACCTACGAGCAGTACTTC

CDR3 length: 14
clone size: .
J gene: TRBJ1-3
D gene: .
V gene: TRBV5-5
CDR3 protein: CASRPGQGGNTIYF
CDR3 DNA: TGTGCCAGCAGGCCCGGCCAGGGTGGAAACACCATATATTTT

CDR3 length: 18
clone size: .
J gene: TRBJ2-3
D gene: TRBD1
V gene: TRBV5-1
CDR3 protein: CASSLRTGGFGSTDTQYF
CDR3 DNA: TGCGCCAGCAGCCTTAGGACAGGGGGCTTCGGGAGCACAGATACGCAGTATTTT

CDR3 length: 15
clone size: .
J gene: TRBJ2-6
D gene: .
V gene: TRBV18
CDR3 protein: CASSGLAAGANVLTF
CDR3 DNA: TGTGCCAGCTCAGGCCTGGCAGCTGGGGCCAACGTCCTGACTTTC

CDR3 length: 15
clone size: .
J gene: TRBJ2-2
D gene: TRBD2
V gene: TRBV27
CDR3 protein: CASSLGTSGSGELFF
CDR3 DNA: TGTGCCAGCAGTTTGGGGACTAGCGGTTCCGGGGAGCTGTTTTTT

CDR3 length: 14
clone size: .
J gene: TRBJ2-3
D gene: TRBD1
V gene: TRBV4-2
CDR3 protein: CATADRGTTDTQYF
CDR3 DNA: TGTGCCACCGCGGACAGGGGCACCACAGATACGCAGTATTTT

CDR3 length: 14
clone size: few
J gene: TRBJ1-2
D gene: .
V gene: TRBV5-1
CDR3 protein: CASSLAFPGYGYTF
CDR3 DNA: TGCGCCAGCAGCTTGGCTTTTCCTGGGTATGGCTACACCTTC

CDR3 length: 13
clone size: few
J gene: TRBJ2-7
D gene: TRBD1
V gene: TRBV2
CDR3 protein: CASRVGQAYEQYF
CDR3 DNA: TGTGCCAGCAGGGTTGGACAGGCCTACGAGCAGTACTTC

CDR3 length: 16
clone size: .
J gene: TRBJ2-3
D gene: TRBD2
V gene: TRBV5-1
CDR3 protein: CASRDRAGGSTDTQYF
CDR3 DNA: TGCGCCAGTAGAGACCGAGCGGGGGGCAGCACAGATACGCAGTATTTT

CDR3 length: 15
clone size: .
J gene: TRBJ2-7
D gene: TRBD2
V gene: TRBV11-3
CDR3 protein: CASSQWGLATGEQYF
CDR3 DNA: TGTGCCAGCAGCCAATGGGGACTAGCGACGGGGGAGCAGTACTTC

CDR3 length: 14
clone size: once
J gene: TRBJ1-4
D gene: .
V gene: TRBV19
CDR3 protein: CASRNEGVSEKLFF
CDR3 DNA: TGTGCCAGTAGAAACGAGGGGGTTTCTGAAAAACTGTTTTTT

CDR3 length: 16
clone size: .
J gene: TRBJ1-1
D gene: TRBD1
V gene: TRBV3-1/TRBV3-2
CDR3 protein: CASGRSGGQGNTEAFF
CDR3 DNA: TGTGCCAGCGGTCGTTCGGGGGGACAGGGGAACACTGAAGCTTTCTTT

CDR3 length: 12
clone size: .
J gene: TRBJ1-1
D gene: .
V gene: TRBV28
CDR3 protein: CASSFIGRKAFF
CDR3 DNA: TGTGCCAGCAGTTTTATCGGCAGGAAAGCTTTCTTT

CDR3 length: 12
clone size: .
J gene: TRBJ2-1
D gene: .
V gene: TRBV5-1
CDR3 protein: CASGESVLEQFF
CDR3 DNA: TGCGCCAGCGGAGAGTCTGTACTTGAGCAGTTCTTC

CDR3 length: 16
clone size: .
J gene: TRBJ1-2
D gene: .
V gene: TRBV7-9
CDR3 protein: CASSLLGPTPNYGYTF
CDR3 DNA: TGTGCCAGCAGCCTCCTGGGACCTACTCCTAACTATGGCTACACCTTC

CDR3 length: 13
clone size: .
J gene: TRBJ2-1
D gene: .
V gene: TRBV18
CDR3 protein: CASSPGQNNEQFF
CDR3 DNA: TGTGCCAGCTCACCAGGACAGAACAATGAGCAGTTCTTC

CDR3 length: 13
clone size: .
J gene: TRBJ1-1
D gene: .
V gene: TRBV5-1
CDR3 protein: CASSPQWNTEAFF
CDR3 DNA: TGCGCCAGCAGCCCGCAGTGGAACACTGAAGCTTTCTTT

CDR3 length: 13
clone size: .
J gene: TRBJ1-5
D gene: .
V gene: TRBV12-3/TRBV12-4
CDR3 protein: CASSYSESQPQHF
CDR3 DNA: TGTGCCAGCAGTTACTCTGAGTCTCAGCCCCAGCATTTT

CDR3 length: 13
clone size: .
J gene: TRBJ1-1
D gene: .
V gene: TRBV7-9
CDR3 protein: CASSLGGRTEAFF
CDR3 DNA: TGTGCCAGCAGCTTAGGAGGGAGGACTGAAGCTTTCTTT

CDR3 length: 13
clone size: .
J gene: TRBJ2-2
D gene: .
V gene: TRBV7-8
CDR3 protein: CASSYSWTGELFF
CDR3 DNA: TGTGCCAGCAGCTACTCTTGGACCGGGGAGCTGTTTTTT

CDR3 length: 14
clone size: .
J gene: TRBJ1-1
D gene: .
V gene: TRBV10-3
CDR3 protein: CAISEGRLNTEAFF
CDR3 DNA: TGTGCCATCAGTGAGGGGAGGCTAAACACTGAAGCTTTCTTT

CDR3 length: 15
clone size: .
J gene: TRBJ2-7
D gene: .
V gene: TRBV5-6
CDR3 protein: CASSLGLASSYEQYF
CDR3 DNA: TGTGCCAGCAGCTTGGGGCTAGCGAGCTCCTACGAGCAGTACTTC

CDR3 length: 17
clone size: .
J gene: TRBJ2-2
D gene: TRBD2
V gene: TRBV13
CDR3 protein: CASSLRRTSGRSGELFF
CDR3 DNA: TGTGCCAGCAGCTTAAGACGGACTAGCGGGAGGTCCGGGGAGCTGTTTTTT

CDR3 length: 20
clone size: .
J gene: TRBJ2-6
D gene: .
V gene: TRBV4-2
CDR3 protein: CASSQDNTGNSGSGANVLTF
CDR3 DNA: TGTGCCAGCAGCCAAGATAATACAGGAAATAGCGGCTCTGGGGCCAACGTCCTGACTTTC

CDR3 length: 16
clone size: .
J gene: TRBJ2-3
D gene: TRBD2
V gene: TRBV5-1
CDR3 protein: CASKPGTSGRGDTQYF
CDR3 DNA: TGCGCCAGCAAGCCCGGGACTAGCGGGAGAGGAGATACGCAGTATTTT

CDR3 length: 14
clone size: .
J gene: TRBJ2-6
D gene: .
V gene: TRBV6-5
CDR3 protein: CASSKMGGANVLTF
CDR3 DNA: TGTGCCAGCAGTAAAATGGGGGGGGCCAACGTCCTGACTTTC

CDR3 length: 16
clone size: .
J gene: TRBJ2-2
D gene: TRBD1
V gene: TRBV29-1
CDR3 protein: CSVEEQGAVNTGELFF
CDR3 DNA: TGCAGCGTTGAAGAACAGGGGGCAGTAAACACCGGGGAGCTGTTTTTT

CDR3 length: 14
clone size: .
J gene: TRBJ2-7
D gene: TRBD2
V gene: TRBV15
CDR3 protein: CATSQGSSGYEQYF
CDR3 DNA: TGTGCCACCAGTCAGGGGTCTAGCGGGTACGAGCAGTACTTC

CDR3 length: 15
clone size: .
J gene: TRBJ2-7
D gene: .
V gene: TRBV5-1
CDR3 protein: CASSLLSGSSYEQYF
CDR3 DNA: TGCGCCAGCAGCCTGCTAAGCGGGTCCAGCTACGAGCAGTACTTC

CDR3 length: 14
clone size: .
J gene: TRBJ2-7
D gene: TRBD2
V gene: TRBV4-2
CDR3 protein: CASSPMGTRHEQYF
CDR3 DNA: TGTGCCAGCAGCCCCATGGGGACTAGACACGAGCAGTACTTC

CDR3 length: 14
clone size: .
J gene: TRBJ1-3
D gene: .
V gene: TRBV9
CDR3 protein: CASSTGTAGNTIYF
CDR3 DNA: TGTGCCAGCAGCACCGGGACTGCTGGAAACACCATATATTTT

CDR3 length: 15
clone size: .
J gene: TRBJ2-7
D gene: TRBD2
V gene: TRBV14
CDR3 protein: CASSQDPSGTYEQYF
CDR3 DNA: TGTGCCAGCAGCCAAGATCCTAGCGGCACCTACGAGCAGTACTTC

CDR3 length: 17
clone size: .
J gene: TRBJ1-2
D gene: TRBD1
V gene: TRBV5-6
CDR3 protein: CASSLYRDRGPDYGYTF
CDR3 DNA: TGTGCCAGCAGCTTGTATCGGGACAGGGGGCCGGACTATGGCTACACCTTC

CDR3 length: 15
clone size: .
J gene: TRBJ1-6
D gene: .
V gene: TRBV5-5
CDR3 protein: CASSRSTGYNSPLHF
CDR3 DNA: TGTGCCAGCTCTCGGAGTACCGGCTATAATTCACCCCTCCACTTT

CDR3 length: 16
clone size: .
J gene: TRBJ1-6
D gene: .
V gene: TRBV11-2
CDR3 protein: CASSLPTSSYNSPLHF
CDR3 DNA: TGTGCCAGCAGCTTACCCACATCCTCCTATAATTCACCCCTCCACTTT

CDR3 length: 14
clone size: .
J gene: TRBJ2-5
D gene: .
V gene: TRBV29-1
CDR3 protein: CSVESDESPLSQYF
CDR3 DNA: TGCAGCGTTGAGTCGGACGAATCGCCGCTGTCCCAGTACTTC

CDR3 length: 14
clone size: .
J gene: TRBJ1-1
D gene: .
V gene: TRBV5-1
CDR3 protein: CASRVEQGVTEAFF
CDR3 DNA: TGCGCCAGCAGAGTTGAGCAGGGTGTAACTGAAGCTTTCTTT

CDR3 length: 15
clone size: .
J gene: TRBJ1-5
D gene: .
V gene: TRBV7-2
CDR3 protein: CASSLTRGSNQPQHF
CDR3 DNA: TGTGCCAGCAGCTTAACGAGGGGAAGCAATCAGCCCCAGCATTTT

CDR3 length: 12
clone size: .
J gene: TRBJ2-5
D gene: TRBD2
V gene: TRBV11-3
CDR3 protein: CASATSDATQYF
CDR3 DNA: TGTGCCAGCGCAACTAGCGATGCGACCCAGTACTTC

CDR3 length: 14
clone size: .
J gene: TRBJ2-7
D gene: .
V gene: TRBV28
CDR3 protein: CASSTLAASGEQYF
CDR3 DNA: TGTGCCAGCAGTACCTTAGCGGCCTCGGGGGAGCAGTACTTC